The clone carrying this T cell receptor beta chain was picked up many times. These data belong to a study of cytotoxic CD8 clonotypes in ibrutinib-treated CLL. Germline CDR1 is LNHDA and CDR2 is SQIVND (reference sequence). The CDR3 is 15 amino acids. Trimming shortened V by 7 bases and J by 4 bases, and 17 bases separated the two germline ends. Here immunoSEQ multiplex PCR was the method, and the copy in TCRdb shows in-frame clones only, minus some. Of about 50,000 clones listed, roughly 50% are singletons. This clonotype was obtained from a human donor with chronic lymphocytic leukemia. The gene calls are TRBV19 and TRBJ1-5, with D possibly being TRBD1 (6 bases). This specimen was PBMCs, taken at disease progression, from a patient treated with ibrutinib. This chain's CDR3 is CASIPLAGENQPQHF. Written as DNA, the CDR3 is TGTGCCAGTATCCCTTTGGCAGGGGAAAATCAGCCCCAGCATTTT.